A selection of T cell receptor beta chains follows, all from one sample in a study of cytomegalovirus exposure and HLA in healthy donors. Method: immunoSEQ multiplex PCR; TCRdb's copy keeps in-frame clones and lacks some. The profile shows approximately 200,000 clones, 85% of them singletons. Sample: PBMCs. The origin of the receptors is a woman in her fifties or sixties in good health and CMV-seronegative. Each CDR3 is given with its conserved first and last residue. Fields, in order: CDR3 DNA, CDR3 protein, D gene, clone size, V gene, J gene. D genes are given only for firm matches. Clone sizes are given selectively: once, few, many, or a class where the clone is expanded.

cdr3_nt: TGTGCCATCAGTCTAGCGGGAGTAGGAGAGCAGTACTTC
cdr3_aa: CAISLAGVGEQYF
d_call: TRBD2
clone_size: -
v_call: TRBV10-3
j_call: TRBJ2-7

cdr3_nt: TGTGCCATCAGCGGTGGACTAGCGGGAGCTTACGACGAGCAGTACTTC
cdr3_aa: CAISGGLAGAYDEQYF
d_call: TRBD2
clone_size: -
v_call: TRBV10-3
j_call: TRBJ2-7

cdr3_nt: TGTGCCAGCAGCTTGAGAAGGACAGTTAGCACAGATACGCAGTATTTT
cdr3_aa: CASSLRRTVSTDTQYF
d_call: -
clone_size: once
v_call: TRBV5-5
j_call: TRBJ2-3

cdr3_nt: TGTGCCAGCAACAGGGTGAACAATCAGCCCCAGCATTTT
cdr3_aa: CASNRVNNQPQHF
d_call: -
clone_size: few
v_call: TRBV6-5
j_call: TRBJ1-5

cdr3_nt: TGTGCCGTCGGGACATTAGGCCCCGACGGGGAGCTGTTTTTT
cdr3_aa: CAVGTLGPDGELFF
d_call: -
clone_size: few
v_call: TRBV10-3
j_call: TRBJ2-2

cdr3_nt: TGTGCCAGCAGTACCGGAGGGGGCGTGAACACTGAAGCTTTCTTT
cdr3_aa: CASSTGGGVNTEAFF
d_call: TRBD1
clone_size: -
v_call: TRBV28
j_call: TRBJ1-1

cdr3_nt: TGCGCCAGCAGCTTGAGGCTAGCGGGAGGGAACACCGGGGAGCTGTTTTTT
cdr3_aa: CASSLRLAGGNTGELFF
d_call: TRBD2
clone_size: -
v_call: TRBV5-1
j_call: TRBJ2-2

cdr3_nt: TGTGCCAGCTCACCAGGTCTCGAGTCCGAGCAGTACTTC
cdr3_aa: CASSPGLESEQYF
d_call: -
clone_size: -
v_call: TRBV18
j_call: TRBJ2-7

cdr3_nt: TGTGCCAGCAGACCAGCGAACTCCTACAATGAGCAGTTCTTC
cdr3_aa: CASRPANSYNEQFF
d_call: -
clone_size: -
v_call: TRBV28
j_call: TRBJ2-1

cdr3_nt: TGCGCCAGCAGCGTTGGAGGCGGGAGGGCTCAAAATGAGCAGTTCTTC
cdr3_aa: CASSVGGGRAQNEQFF
d_call: TRBD2
clone_size: -
v_call: TRBV5-1
j_call: TRBJ2-1

cdr3_nt: TGTGCCAGCAGCTCCGGGGGGGGTGGCTACACCTTC
cdr3_aa: CASSSGGGGYTF
d_call: -
clone_size: -
v_call: TRBV7-9
j_call: TRBJ1-2

cdr3_nt: TGTGCCAGTAGTGTCCGCGGACAGGGCCAAAGCTCCTACGAGCAGTACTTC
cdr3_aa: CASSVRGQGQSSYEQYF
d_call: TRBD1
clone_size: -
v_call: TRBV19
j_call: TRBJ2-7

cdr3_nt: TGTGCCAGCTCACCACGCGGAGCGGTTACCGACGGGTCCTACGAGCAGTACTTC
cdr3_aa: CASSPRGAVTDGSYEQYF
d_call: -
clone_size: -
v_call: TRBV18
j_call: TRBJ2-7

cdr3_nt: TGTGCCAGCAGCTACGCAGGGGCCCGAGGGTCTAACGAGCAGTACTTC
cdr3_aa: CASSYAGARGSNEQYF
d_call: -
clone_size: few
v_call: TRBV11-2
j_call: TRBJ2-7

cdr3_nt: TGCAGCTTCCGGGGGGCAGCGAACACTGAAGCTTTCTTT
cdr3_aa: CSFRGAANTEAFF
d_call: -
clone_size: -
v_call: TRBV29-1
j_call: TRBJ1-1

cdr3_nt: TGTGCCAGCAGGAATGACAATAACTATGGCTACACCTTC
cdr3_aa: CASRNDNNYGYTF
d_call: -
clone_size: -
v_call: TRBV6-5
j_call: TRBJ1-2

cdr3_nt: TGCAGCGTTGGATTCACGGGCACTGAAGCTTTCTTT
cdr3_aa: CSVGFTGTEAFF
d_call: -
clone_size: -
v_call: TRBV29-1
j_call: TRBJ1-1

cdr3_nt: TGCGCCAGCAGCCGCACACAGGGGGCCAGCGGAACAGATACGCAGTATTTT
cdr3_aa: CASSRTQGASGTDTQYF
d_call: TRBD1
clone_size: -
v_call: TRBV4-1
j_call: TRBJ2-3

cdr3_nt: TGTGCCAGCAGCTTAGTCAGTAATCAGCCCCAGCATTTT
cdr3_aa: CASSLVSNQPQHF
d_call: -
clone_size: few
v_call: TRBV11-2
j_call: TRBJ1-5

cdr3_nt: TGTGCCAGTAGTTCCCTTACCAGAGCCGCGGGGGATACGCAGTATTTT
cdr3_aa: CASSSLTRAAGDTQYF
d_call: -
clone_size: -
v_call: TRBV19
j_call: TRBJ2-3

cdr3_nt: TGTGCCAGCAGCTTGGATAGGGGGAACTCCTACGAGCAGTACTTC
cdr3_aa: CASSLDRGNSYEQYF
d_call: -
clone_size: -
v_call: TRBV5-6
j_call: TRBJ2-7

cdr3_nt: TGTGCCATCAGACCAGCGGGGGGGGGCTCCTACGAGCAGTACTTC
cdr3_aa: CAIRPAGGGSYEQYF
d_call: TRBD2
clone_size: -
v_call: TRBV27
j_call: TRBJ2-7

cdr3_nt: TGTGCCAGCAGTGGATTAGTGGGGTTGGGGCAGAGGGAGCAGTACTTC
cdr3_aa: CASSGLVGLGQREQYF
d_call: -
clone_size: -
v_call: TRBV25-1
j_call: TRBJ2-7

cdr3_nt: TGCGCCAGTCAGGGGGGCTATGGCTACACCTTC
cdr3_aa: CASQGGYGYTF
d_call: TRBD1
clone_size: -
v_call: TRBV10-2
j_call: TRBJ1-2

cdr3_nt: TGTGCCAGCAGCCAGGGACTAGCGAGTTACGAGCAGTACTTC
cdr3_aa: CASSQGLASYEQYF
d_call: TRBD2
clone_size: -
v_call: TRBV13
j_call: TRBJ2-7

cdr3_nt: TGCAGCGTGGCAGGAGGAGAAGACGAGCAGTACTTC
cdr3_aa: CSVAGGEDEQYF
d_call: -
clone_size: -
v_call: TRBV29-1
j_call: TRBJ2-7

cdr3_nt: TGTGCCAGCAGTCCCGATATTACTTCTGAAAGATATAGCAATCAGCCCCAGCATTTT
cdr3_aa: CASSPDITSERYSNQPQHF
d_call: -
clone_size: once
v_call: TRBV2
j_call: TRBJ1-5

cdr3_nt: TGTGCCAGCAGTTCGATTCCGGGACAGTTGAACTATGGCTACACCTTC
cdr3_aa: CASSSIPGQLNYGYTF
d_call: TRBD1
clone_size: -
v_call: TRBV6-6
j_call: TRBJ1-2

cdr3_nt: TGTGCCAGCAATTTCGACAGTACTGTCTCCTCTGGAAACACCATATATTTT
cdr3_aa: CASNFDSTVSSGNTIYF
d_call: -
clone_size: -
v_call: TRBV6-4
j_call: TRBJ1-3

cdr3_nt: TGCAGCGTTGAAGATAAAACTAGCGGGAGCCCCTACAATGAGCAGTTCTTC
cdr3_aa: CSVEDKTSGSPYNEQFF
d_call: TRBD2
clone_size: -
v_call: TRBV29-1
j_call: TRBJ2-1

cdr3_nt: TGTGCCAGCAGCTTTAGCGGGAAATACGAGCAGTACTTC
cdr3_aa: CASSFSGKYEQYF
d_call: TRBD2
clone_size: -
v_call: TRBV7-9
j_call: TRBJ2-7

cdr3_nt: TGTGCCAGCACCGCGACAGGGGTGAACTACGAGCAGTACTTC
cdr3_aa: CASTATGVNYEQYF
d_call: TRBD1
clone_size: few
v_call: TRBV28
j_call: TRBJ2-7